This T cell receptor beta chain derives from a study of shared clonotypes between healthy human individuals. General study findings and limits: Non-shared clonotypes had lower generation probabilities than those shared by all four donors.

Details on this clone: Its cognate antigen is unknown.

The method was immunoSEQ multiplex PCR; TCRdb's version includes in-frame clones alone and lacks a portion of them. Among about 360,000 clones listed, 73% were seen once. V dropped 6 bases and J dropped 6; count of bases not matched to a gene: 6. Per the germline V gene, CDR1 is WNHNN and CDR2 is SYGVQD (reference sequence). This CDR3 has 13 residues. This TCR derives from a man younger than 40 in good health. This chain uses TRBV10-1 with TRBJ2-5; TRBD1 matches 8 bases. Material: memory CD4+ T cells sorted from blood. Indicated subset: CD45RA-negative fraction. As DNA, the CDR3 is TGCGCCAGCAGGACAGGGGTGGTTCAGACCCAGTACTTC. Protein: CASRTGVVQTQYF.